This T cell receptor beta chain was captured in a study of blood T cell repertoires in COVID-19. Study at large: Samples taken during acute and convalescent COVID-19 were collected in the United States, Italy and Spain. T cells, B-cell-depleted T cells, or PBMCs provided the cDNA or gDNA that served as material.

Methods used by the authors: Quantification of nucleated cells was approximated via reference gene primer amplification. The protocol was immunoSEQ multiplex PCR, while the TCRdb copy is restricted to in-frame clones and leaves out a portion. The V and J calls and clone size are taken from that table; D and trimming were inferred from the DNA. The repertoire holds 85,000 to 95,000 clones, with more than 70% as singletons. The germline V gene has CDR1 SGHRS and CDR2 YFSETQ. The CDR3 length is 13 residues. After removal of 0 bases from V and 10 bases from J, the junction contained 3 bases not matched to a gene.

The sample was peripheral blood. The V and J genes are TRBV5-1 and TRBJ1-5; 8 bases are shared with TRBD1. The receptor was isolated from a human donor with acute or convalescent COVID-19. The donor label of this sample is uncertain. The CDR3 spells CASSLESGGPQHF. Here the CDR3 DNA reads TGCGCCAGCAGCTTGGAGTCAGGGGGCCCCCAGCATTTT.